This TCR beta chain was sequenced for a study of T cell responses to AZD1222 COVID-19 vaccine. Study conclusions and caveats: Baseline seropositivity occurred in only six AZD1222 recipients.

This clone came up once. Its matching antigen is unknown. Data came from immunoSEQ multiplex PCR; TCRdb stores just in-frame clones and leaves some out. The data contain 60,000 to 65,000 clones, around three quarters of them seen just once; the ten biggest clones take up around an eighth. CDR1 and CDR2 from the germline V gene are MNHNS and SASEGT. The length of the CDR3 is 13 residues. V lost 5 bases and J lost 3, with 8 bases in between. The chain joins TRBV6-1 to TRBJ1-5; D may be TRBD1 (5 bases). This TCR was recovered from an adult in good health. The sample was peripheral blood, taken on day 0 of AZD1222 vaccination. The CDR3: CASSSTVNQPQHF. CDR3 nucleotide sequence: TGTGCCAGCAGTTCGACAGTCAATCAGCCCCAGCATTTT.